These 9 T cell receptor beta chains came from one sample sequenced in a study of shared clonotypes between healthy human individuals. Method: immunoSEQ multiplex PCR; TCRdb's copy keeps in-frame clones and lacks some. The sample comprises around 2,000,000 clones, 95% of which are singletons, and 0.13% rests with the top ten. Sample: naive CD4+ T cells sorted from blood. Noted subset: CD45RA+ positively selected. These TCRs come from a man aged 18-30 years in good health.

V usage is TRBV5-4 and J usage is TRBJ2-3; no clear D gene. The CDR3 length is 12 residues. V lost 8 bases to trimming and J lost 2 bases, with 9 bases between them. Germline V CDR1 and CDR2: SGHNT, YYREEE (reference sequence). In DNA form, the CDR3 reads TGTGCCAGTGCGGCGGACACAGATACGCAGTATTTT. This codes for CASAADTDTQYF.

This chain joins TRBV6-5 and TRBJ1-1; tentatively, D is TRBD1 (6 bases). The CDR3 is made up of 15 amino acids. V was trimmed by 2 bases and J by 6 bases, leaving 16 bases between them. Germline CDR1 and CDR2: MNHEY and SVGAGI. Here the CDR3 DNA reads TGTGCCAGCAGTTACCGAATACAGGGCAGGGCTGAAGCTTTCTTT. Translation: CASSYRIQGRAEAFF.

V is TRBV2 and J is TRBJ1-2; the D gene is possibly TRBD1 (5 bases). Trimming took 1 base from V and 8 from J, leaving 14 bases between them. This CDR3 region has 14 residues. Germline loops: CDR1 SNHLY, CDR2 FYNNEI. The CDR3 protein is CASSEEQVGYGYTF. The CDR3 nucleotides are TGTGCCAGCAGTGAAGAACAGGTTGGATACGGCTACACCTTC.

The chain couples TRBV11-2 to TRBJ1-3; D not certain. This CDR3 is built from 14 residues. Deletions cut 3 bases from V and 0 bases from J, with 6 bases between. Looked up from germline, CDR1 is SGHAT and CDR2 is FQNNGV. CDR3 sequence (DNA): TGTGCCAGCAGCTTGGGAGCCTCTGGAAACACCATATATTTT. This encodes CASSLGASGNTIYF.

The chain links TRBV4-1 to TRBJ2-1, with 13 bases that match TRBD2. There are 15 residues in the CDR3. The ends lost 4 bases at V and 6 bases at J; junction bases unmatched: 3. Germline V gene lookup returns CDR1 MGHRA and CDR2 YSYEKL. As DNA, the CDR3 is TGCGCCAGCAGCCGGACTAGCGGGAGTCCCAATGAGCAGTTCTTC. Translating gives CASSRTSGSPNEQFF.

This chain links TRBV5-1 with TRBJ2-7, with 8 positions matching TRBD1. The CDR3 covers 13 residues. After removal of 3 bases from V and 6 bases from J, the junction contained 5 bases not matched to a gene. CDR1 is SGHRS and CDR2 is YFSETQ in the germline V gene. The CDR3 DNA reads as TGCGCCAGCAGCTCTACAGGGGGTTCCGAGCAGTACTTC. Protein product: CASSSTGGSEQYF. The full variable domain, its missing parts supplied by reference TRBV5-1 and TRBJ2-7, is KAGVTQTPRYLIKTRGQQVTLSCSPISGHRSVSWYQQTPGQGLQFLFEYFSETQRNKGNFPGRFSGRQFSNSRSEMNVSTLELGDSALYLCASSSTGGSEQYFGPGTRLTVT.

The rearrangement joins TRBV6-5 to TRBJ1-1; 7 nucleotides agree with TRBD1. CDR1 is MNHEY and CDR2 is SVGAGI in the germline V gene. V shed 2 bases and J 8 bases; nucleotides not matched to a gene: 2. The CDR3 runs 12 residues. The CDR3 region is CASSYRTGEAFF. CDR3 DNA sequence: TGTGCCAGCAGTTACAGGACAGGCGAAGCTTTCTTT.

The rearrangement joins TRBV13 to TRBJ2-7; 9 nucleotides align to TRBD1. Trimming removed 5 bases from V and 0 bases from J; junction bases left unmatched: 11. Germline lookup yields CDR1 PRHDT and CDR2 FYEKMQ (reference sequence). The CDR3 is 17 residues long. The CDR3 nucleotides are TGTGCCAGCAGCGGGGTTTACAGGGGGCGAAGCTCCTACGAGCAGTACTTC. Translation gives CASSGVYRGRSSYEQYF.

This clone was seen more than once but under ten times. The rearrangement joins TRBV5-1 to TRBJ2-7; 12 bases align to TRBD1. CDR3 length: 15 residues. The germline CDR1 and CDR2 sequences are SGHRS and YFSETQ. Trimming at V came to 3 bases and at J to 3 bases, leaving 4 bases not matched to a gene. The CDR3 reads CASSSGQGARYEQYF. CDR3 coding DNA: TGCGCCAGCAGCTCGGGACAGGGGGCGCGCTACGAGCAGTACTTC.